Following are 2 T cell receptor beta chains from one sample sequenced in a study of T cell repertoires in cytomegalovirus infection (dated by TCRdb to about 2019). The instrument was an Illumina HiSeq 1500. TCRdb reran the public reads through fastp at Q25 and MiXCR, keeping productive beta chains. Entries that share a CDR3 protein sequence are merged under the most common genes and DNA. This sample gives around 750,000 distinct CDR3 sequences in total; about 31% of them show up just once. Jointly, the top ten make up around 12% of the sample. Sample treatment or condition, as interpreted from the label and publication: in vitro stimulation with specific CMV peptide epitopes to enrich CMV-specific T cells. Antigens of these TCRs are unknown. The material sequenced was cultured CD8+ T cells from PBMCs, taken from culture after CMV antigen stimulation. Receptor source: a human donor in good health (CMV status not recorded). Some clones in this sample may be carry-over from other donors' samples.

This clonotype occurred a few times. The gene calls are TRBV27 and TRBJ1-5; D is perhaps TRBD1 (5 bases). CDR3 length equals 16 residues. Between the trimmed V and J ends, which lost 6 bases and 2 bases, there was a span of 17 bases. Germline CDR1 and CDR2: MNHEY and SMNVEV (reference sequence). CDR3 amino acids: CASSRSWGDGNQPQHF. In nucleotides, the CDR3 is TGTGCCAGCAGCCGAAGCTGGGGGGATGGCAATCAGCCCCAGCATTTT.

The chain uses TRBV12-3 or TRBV12-4 and TRBJ2-5; no definite D call. V shed 6 bases and J shed 3 bases, with 17 bases lying between them. This CDR3 region has 15 residues. The CDR3 DNA reads TGTGCCAGCAGCCAACACGTTAGAATGAAAGAGACCCAGTACTTC. Residues: CASSQHVRMKETQYF.